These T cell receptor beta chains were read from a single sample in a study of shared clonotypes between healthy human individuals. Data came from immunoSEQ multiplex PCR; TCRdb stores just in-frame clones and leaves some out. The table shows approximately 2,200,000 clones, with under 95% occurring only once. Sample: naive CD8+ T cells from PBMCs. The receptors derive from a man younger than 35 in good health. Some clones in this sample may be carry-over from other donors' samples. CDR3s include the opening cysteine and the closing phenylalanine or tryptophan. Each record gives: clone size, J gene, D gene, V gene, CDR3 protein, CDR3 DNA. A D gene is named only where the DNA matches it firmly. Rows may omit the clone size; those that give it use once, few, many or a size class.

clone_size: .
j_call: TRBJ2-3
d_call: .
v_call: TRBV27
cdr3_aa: CASRTGHSSTDTQYF
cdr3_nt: TGTGCCAGCAGAACGGGACACTCTAGCACAGATACGCAGTATTTT

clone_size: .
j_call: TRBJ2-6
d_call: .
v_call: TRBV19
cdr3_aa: CASSIDLRAGANVLTF
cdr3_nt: TGTGCCAGTAGTATAGACCTCAGGGCTGGGGCCAACGTCCTGACTTTC

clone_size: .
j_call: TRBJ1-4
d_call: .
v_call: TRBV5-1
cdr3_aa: CASSPESLGATNEKLFF
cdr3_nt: TGCGCCAGCAGCCCGGAGTCTCTCGGGGCAACTAATGAAAAACTGTTTTTT

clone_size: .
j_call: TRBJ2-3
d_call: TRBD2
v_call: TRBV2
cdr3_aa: CASRGLAATDTQYF
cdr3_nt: TGTGCCAGCAGGGGACTAGCGGCCACAGATACGCAGTATTTT

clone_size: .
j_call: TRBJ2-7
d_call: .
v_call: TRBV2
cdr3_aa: CASIGGRSYEQYF
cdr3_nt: TGTGCCAGCATAGGCGGACGCTCCTACGAGCAGTACTTC

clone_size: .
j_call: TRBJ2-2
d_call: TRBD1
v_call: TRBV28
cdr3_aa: CASSPTGGRTGELFF
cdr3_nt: TGTGCCAGCAGTCCTACAGGGGGCCGGACCGGGGAGCTGTTTTTT

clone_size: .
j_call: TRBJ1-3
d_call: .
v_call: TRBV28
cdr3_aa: CASRERGVGNTIYF
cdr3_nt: TGTGCCAGCAGAGAACGGGGTGTCGGAAACACCATATATTTT

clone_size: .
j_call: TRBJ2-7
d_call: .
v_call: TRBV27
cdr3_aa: CASSPNGQPYEQYF
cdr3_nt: TGTGCCAGCAGTCCTAACGGACAGCCCTACGAGCAGTACTTC

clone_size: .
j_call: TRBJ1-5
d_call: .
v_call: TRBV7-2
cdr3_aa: CASSPWTEGAQPQHF
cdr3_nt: TGTGCCAGCAGCCCCTGGACCGAGGGAGCTCAGCCCCAGCATTTT

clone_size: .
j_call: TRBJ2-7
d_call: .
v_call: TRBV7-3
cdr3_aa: CASSLTGLIYEQYF
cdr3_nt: TGTGCCAGCAGCTTAACCGGTCTGATCTACGAGCAGTACTTC

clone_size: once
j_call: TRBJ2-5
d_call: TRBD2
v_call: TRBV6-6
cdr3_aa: CASSYPKAGVEETQYF
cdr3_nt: TGTGCCAGCAGTTACCCCAAGGCGGGGGTCGAAGAGACCCAGTACTTC

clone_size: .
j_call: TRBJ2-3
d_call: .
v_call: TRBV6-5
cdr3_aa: CASSYGFGTRADTQYF
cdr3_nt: TGTGCCAGCAGTTACGGGTTTGGGACCCGAGCCGATACGCAGTATTTT

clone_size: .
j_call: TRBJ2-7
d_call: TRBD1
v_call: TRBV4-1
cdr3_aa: CASSRPGQGRDEQYF
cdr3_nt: TGCGCCAGCAGCCGTCCGGGACAGGGTCGGGACGAGCAGTACTTC

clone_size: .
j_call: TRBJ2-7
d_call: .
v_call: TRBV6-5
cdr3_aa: CASSYQGSSYEQYF
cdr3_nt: TGTGCCAGCAGTTACCAGGGGAGCTCCTACGAGCAGTACTTC

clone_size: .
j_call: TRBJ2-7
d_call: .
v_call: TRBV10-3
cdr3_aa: CAISAPGGHEQYF
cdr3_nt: TGTGCCATCAGTGCCCCCGGGGGCCACGAGCAGTACTTC

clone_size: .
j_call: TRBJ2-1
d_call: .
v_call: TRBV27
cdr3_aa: CASSLSNEQFF
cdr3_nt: TGTGCCAGCAGTTTGTCGAATGAGCAGTTCTTC

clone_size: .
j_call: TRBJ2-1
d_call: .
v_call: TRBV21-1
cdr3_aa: CASSARLAGDEQFF
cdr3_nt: TGTGCCAGCAGCGCCCGACTAGCGGGCGATGAGCAGTTCTTC

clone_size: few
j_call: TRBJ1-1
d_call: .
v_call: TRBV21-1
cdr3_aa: CASSKGSSVNTEAFF
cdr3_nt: TGTGCCAGCAGCAAAGGGAGTTCAGTTAACACTGAAGCTTTCTTT

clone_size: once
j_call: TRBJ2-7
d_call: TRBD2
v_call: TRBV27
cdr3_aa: CASSFLGTSGSGEQYF
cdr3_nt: TGTGCCAGCAGTTTCCTAGGGACTAGCGGGAGCGGCGAGCAGTACTTC

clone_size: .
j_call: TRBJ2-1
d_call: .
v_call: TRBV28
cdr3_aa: CASSFKRRTHNEQFF
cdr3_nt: TGTGCCAGCAGTTTCAAGCGGAGGACCCACAATGAGCAGTTCTTC

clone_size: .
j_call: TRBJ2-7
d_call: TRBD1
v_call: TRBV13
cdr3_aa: CASSLSTGFSNEQYF
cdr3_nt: TGTGCCAGCAGCCTGTCGACAGGGTTCAGTAACGAGCAGTACTTC

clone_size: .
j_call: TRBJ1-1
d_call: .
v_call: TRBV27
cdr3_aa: CASQQPGEDTEAFF
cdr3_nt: TGTGCCAGCCAACAGCCAGGGGAGGACACTGAAGCTTTCTTT

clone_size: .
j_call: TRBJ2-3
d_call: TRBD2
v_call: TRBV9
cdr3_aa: CASSVGAGVPDTQYF
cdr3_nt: TGTGCCAGCAGCGTAGGAGCGGGAGTTCCAGATACGCAGTATTTT

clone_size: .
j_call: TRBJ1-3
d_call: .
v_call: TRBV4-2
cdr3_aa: CASSQDSGYSGNTIYF
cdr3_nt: TGTGCCAGCAGCCAAGACTCGGGATACTCTGGAAACACCATATATTTT

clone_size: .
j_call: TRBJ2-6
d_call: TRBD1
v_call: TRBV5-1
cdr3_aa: CASSQQTGGLSGANVLTF
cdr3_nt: TGCGCCAGCAGCCAACAAACAGGGGGCTTGTCTGGGGCCAACGTCCTGACTTTC

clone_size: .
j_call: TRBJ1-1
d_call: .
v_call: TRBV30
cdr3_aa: CAWSPHLNTEAFF
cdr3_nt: TGTGCCTGGAGTCCACATTTGAACACTGAAGCTTTCTTT

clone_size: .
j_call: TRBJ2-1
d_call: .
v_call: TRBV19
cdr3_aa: CASSNPGPYNEQFF
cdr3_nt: TGTGCCAGTAGTAATCCGGGACCTTACAATGAGCAGTTCTTC

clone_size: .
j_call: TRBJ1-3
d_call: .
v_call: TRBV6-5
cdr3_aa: CASSWGVGNTIYF
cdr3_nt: TGTGCCAGCAGTTGGGGGGTCGGAAACACCATATATTTT

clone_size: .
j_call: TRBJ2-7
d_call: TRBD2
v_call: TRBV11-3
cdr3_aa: CASSPRTSPYF
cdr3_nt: TGTGCCAGCAGCCCCCGGACTAGTCCGTACTTC

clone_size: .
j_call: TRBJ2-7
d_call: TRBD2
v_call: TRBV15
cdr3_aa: CATSRDREGGFDEQYF
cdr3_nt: TGTGCCACCAGCAGAGATCGGGAGGGGGGCTTTGACGAGCAGTACTTC

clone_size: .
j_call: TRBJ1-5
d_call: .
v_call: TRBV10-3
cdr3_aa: CAISEGQGPWAQHF
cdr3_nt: TGTGCCATCAGTGAGGGGCAGGGACCGTGGGCCCAGCATTTT

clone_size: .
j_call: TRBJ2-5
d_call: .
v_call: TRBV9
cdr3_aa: CASSVKDRGGTQYF
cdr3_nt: TGTGCCAGCAGCGTCAAGGACCGGGGAGGGACCCAGTACTTC

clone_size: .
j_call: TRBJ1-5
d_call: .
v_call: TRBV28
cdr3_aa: CASSLNGGFGQPQHF
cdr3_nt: TGTGCCAGCAGTTTAAATGGGGGGTTTGGGCAGCCCCAGCATTTT

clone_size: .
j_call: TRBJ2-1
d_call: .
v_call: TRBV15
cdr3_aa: CATSTRTQVEQFF
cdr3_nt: TGTGCCACCAGCACGAGGACTCAAGTTGAGCAGTTCTTC

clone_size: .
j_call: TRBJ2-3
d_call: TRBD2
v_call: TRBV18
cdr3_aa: CASSPLRDYSADTQYF
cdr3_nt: TGTGCCAGCTCACCGCTCCGGGACTATAGCGCAGATACGCAGTATTTT

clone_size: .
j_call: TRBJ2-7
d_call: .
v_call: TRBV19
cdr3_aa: CASSFGRDYEQYF
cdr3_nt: TGTGCCAGTAGTTTCGGACGGGATTACGAGCAGTACTTC

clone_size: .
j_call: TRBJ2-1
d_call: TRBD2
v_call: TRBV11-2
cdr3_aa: CASSLAVSSGMGQFF
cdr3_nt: TGTGCCAGCAGCTTAGCGGTCTCGAGCGGGATGGGGCAGTTCTTC

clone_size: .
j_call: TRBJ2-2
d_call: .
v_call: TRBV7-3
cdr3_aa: CASSLTLEGTGELFF
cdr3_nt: TGTGCCAGCAGCTTAACGTTGGAGGGAACCGGGGAGCTGTTTTTT

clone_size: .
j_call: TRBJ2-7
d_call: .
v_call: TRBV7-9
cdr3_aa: CASSFGGAEQYF
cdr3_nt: TGTGCCAGCAGCTTCGGAGGGGCCGAGCAGTACTTC

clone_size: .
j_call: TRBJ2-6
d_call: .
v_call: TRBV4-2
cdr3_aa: CASSPRGRSGANVLTF
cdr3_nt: TGTGCCAGCAGCCCCCGGGGACGCTCTGGGGCCAACGTCCTGACTTTC

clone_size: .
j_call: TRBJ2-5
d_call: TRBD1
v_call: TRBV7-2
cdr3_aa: CASSPPDRGEETQYF
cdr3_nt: TGTGCCAGCAGCCCACCGGACAGGGGTGAGGAGACCCAGTACTTC

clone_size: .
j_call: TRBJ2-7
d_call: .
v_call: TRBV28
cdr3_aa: CASSSREGTTYEQYF
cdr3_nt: TGTGCCAGCAGTAGTCGCGAAGGAACCACCTACGAGCAGTACTTC

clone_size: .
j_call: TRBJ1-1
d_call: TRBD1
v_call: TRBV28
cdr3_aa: CASSSDRGLGNTEAFF
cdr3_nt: TGTGCCAGCAGTTCGGACAGGGGGCTTGGGAACACTGAAGCTTTCTTT

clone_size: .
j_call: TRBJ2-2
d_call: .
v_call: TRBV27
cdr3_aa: CASSSWTNTGELFF
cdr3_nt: TGTGCCAGCAGCTCGTGGACGAACACCGGGGAGCTGTTTTTT

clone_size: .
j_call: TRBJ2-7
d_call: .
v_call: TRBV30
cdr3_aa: CAWSVGTGSSYEQYF
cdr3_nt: TGTGCCTGGAGTGTCGGGACGGGGAGCTCCTACGAGCAGTACTTC

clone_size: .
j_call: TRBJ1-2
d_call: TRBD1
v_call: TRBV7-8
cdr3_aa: CASSETGGLYGYTF
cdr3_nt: TGTGCCAGCAGCGAGACAGGGGGGCTCTATGGCTACACCTTC

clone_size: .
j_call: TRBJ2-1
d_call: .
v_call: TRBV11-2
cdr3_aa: CASSLVPTAKREQFF
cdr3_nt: TGTGCCAGCAGCTTAGTACCCACCGCCAAGAGGGAGCAGTTCTTC

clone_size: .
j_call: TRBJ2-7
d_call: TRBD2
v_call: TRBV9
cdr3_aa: CASSATSGTSYEQYF
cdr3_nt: TGTGCCAGCAGCGCCACTAGCGGGACCTCCTACGAGCAGTACTTC

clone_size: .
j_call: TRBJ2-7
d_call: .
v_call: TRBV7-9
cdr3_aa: CASSLVVHEQYF
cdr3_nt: TGTGCCAGCAGCTTAGTAGTCCACGAGCAGTACTTC

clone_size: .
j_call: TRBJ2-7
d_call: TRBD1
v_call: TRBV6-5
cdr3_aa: CASSYSQGADEQYF
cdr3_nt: TGTGCCAGCAGTTACTCGCAGGGGGCGGACGAGCAGTACTTC

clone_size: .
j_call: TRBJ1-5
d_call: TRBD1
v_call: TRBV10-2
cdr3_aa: CASRDRGYNQPQHF
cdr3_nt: TGCGCCAGCAGGGACAGGGGCTACAATCAGCCCCAGCATTTT

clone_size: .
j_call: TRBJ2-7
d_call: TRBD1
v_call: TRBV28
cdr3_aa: CASSLPPGQGGHEQYF
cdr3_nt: TGTGCCAGCAGCCTACCTCCGGGACAGGGAGGGCACGAGCAGTACTTC

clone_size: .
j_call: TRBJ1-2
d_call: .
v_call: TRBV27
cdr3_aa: CATKSRPTRVDGYTF
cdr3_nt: TGTGCCACCAAAAGTCGGCCGACTCGGGTTGATGGCTACACCTTC